This TCR beta chain was identified in a study of T-cell memory formation after mild COVID-19. Study-level background: Clustering of TCRs was largely donor specific. Broader study findings: Clones from the second wave (peaking day 37) had unconfirmed SARS-CoV-2 specificity.

5'RACE primed from the constant segment yielded TCR alpha and TCR beta cDNA libraries bearing sample barcodes and UMIs. TCRdb passed the 5' RACE reads through MiXCR, listing each CDR3 protein once. Of more than 300,000 distinct CDR3 sequences listed, roughly an eighth are singletons. This CDR3 is built from 14 residues. Germline lookup yields CDR1 SGHNT and CDR2 YYREEE (reference sequence). Between the trimmed V and J ends, which lost 4 bases and 5 bases, there was a span of 15 bases. Concerning this clonotype: Its matching antigen is unknown.

The sequence was obtained from a man younger than 35 who had mild COVID-19 (a few samples of this study predate the infection). Cell type and time point are not known. Input material: PBMCs or a T cell subset sorted from them (not recorded which). This chain connects TRBV5-4 to TRBJ1-1; a weak D match, TRBD1 (5 bases). CDR3 residues: CASSGTTTGTEAFF. The CDR3 nucleotides read TGTGCCAGCAGCGGGACTACGACGGGAACTGAAGCTTTCTTT.